This T cell receptor beta chain is drawn from a study of blood T cell repertoires in COVID-19. Overall study context: The origin of the acute and convalescent COVID-19 samples was the United States, Italy and Spain. In each case, the material was cDNA or gDNA derived from T cells, B-cell-depleted T cells, or PBMCs.

Germline CDR1 reads KGHSH; CDR2 reads LQKENI. V was shortened by 3 bases and J by 3 bases, with 12 bases between the two germline ends. The CDR3 sequence is 15 residues long. Study processing details: Estimation of nucleated cell counts relied on the amplification of reference gene primers. Assay: immunoSEQ multiplex PCR; the TCRdb copy retains only in-frame clones and omits some. D and trimming were read from the DNA, whereas the V and J calls and clone size are those reported in that table. The sample includes about 240,000 clones, approximately 86% of them seen just once. V gene TRBV18 combines with J gene TRBJ1-5; D possibly corresponds to TRBD1 (5 bases). The source is a woman aged 65 to 85 with active or convalescent COVID-19. The sample comprised peripheral blood. The CDR3 DNA reads TGTGCCAGCTCACCCGACAGACAGTACAATCAGCCCCAGCATTTT. Translation gives CASSPDRQYNQPQHF.